What follows are 29 T cell receptor beta chains derived from one specimen sequenced in a study of blood T cell repertoires in COVID-19 (dated by TCRdb to about 2020). Library method: the immunoSEQ multiplex PCR assay. Held by TCRdb, this immuneACCESS table contains in-frame sequences only and omits some clones. Under half of the omission traces to an unresolved V gene where checked; the cause of the rest is unknown. For this sample the table gives approximately 90,000 clones, of which about 85% were detected only once. The ten most abundant clones make up about 4% of the sample. The sequencing input was peripheral blood. The receptor set was obtained from a man in his fifties or sixties with acute or convalescent COVID-19.

V usage is TRBV18 and J usage is TRBJ2-3, with 10 positions matching TRBD1. In germline, CDR1 is KGHSH, CDR2 LQKENI. Trimming took 2 bases from V and 1 from J; bases not matched to a gene: 3. There are 16 residues in the CDR3. The CDR3 coding sequence is TGTGCCAGCTCACCAATCGGGACAGGGGGCACAGATACGCAGTATTTT. Translated, it gives CASSPIGTGGTDTQYF.

This CDR3 reads CASSESWAGSAGDTQYF. The CDR3, as DNA: TGCGCCAGCAGTGAGTCTTGGGCAGGGTCGGCTGGAGATACGCAGTATTTT. V usage is TRBV10-1 and J usage is TRBJ2-3; D may be TRBD1 (5 bases). The CDR3 loop spans 17 amino acids. Germline V lookup: CDR1 WNHNN, CDR2 SYGVQD (reference sequence). The ends were cut back, 0 bases at V and 5 bases at J, with 18 bases in the middle.

This clone was found once. The chain combines TRBV6-5 with TRBJ2-1; 12 nucleotides line up with TRBD1. The V gene end was trimmed by 2 bases and the J gene end by 10 bases; junction bases not matched to a gene: 6. Germline V CDR1 and CDR2: MNHEY, SVGAGI. CDR3 length equals 15 residues. The CDR3 DNA reads as TGTGCCAGCAGTTACAGGGGACAGGGGGCTCGGGAGCAGTTCTTC. Translated: CASSYRGQGAREQFF.

This clone came up a few times. The V gene is TRBV7-2, the J gene TRBJ2-7, with 9 bases aligning to TRBD1. V was pared by 5 bases and J by 2 bases, with 7 bases of the junction left unmatched. Germline V gene data show CDR1 as SGHTA and CDR2 as FQGNSA. The CDR3 contains 15 residues. DNA of the CDR3: TGTGCCAGCAGCCCTGGGACAGGGAAGACCTACGAGCAGTACTTC. This sequence encodes CASSPGTGKTYEQYF.

This clone occurred a few times. This chain links TRBV4-1 with TRBJ1-4; possibly TRBD1 for D (6 bases). This CDR3 has 13 amino acids. V was trimmed by 4 bases and J by 7 bases, leaving 10 bases between them. The germline V gene encodes CDR1 MGHRA and CDR2 YSYEKL. The CDR3 here is CASSLTGSEKLFF. In DNA, the CDR3 is TGCGCCAGCAGCCTAACAGGGAGTGAAAAACTGTTTTTT.

The rearrangement joins TRBV7-3 to TRBJ2-1; 10 bases match TRBD2. CDR3 size: 13 residues. Germline CDR1 and CDR2: SGHTA and FQGTGA. Trimming took 5 bases from V and 10 from J; bases not matched to a gene: 5. This CDR3 reads CASSILAGYEQFF. The CDR3 DNA follows: TGTGCCAGCAGCATACTAGCGGGATACGAGCAGTTCTTC.

V gene TRBV24-1 combines with J gene TRBJ1-2; 8 bases align to TRBD1. The CDR3 length is 15 residues. V was pared by 4 bases and J by 1 base, with 4 bases of the junction left unmatched. Germline-derived CDR1 and CDR2 are KGHDR and SFDVKD. CDR3 DNA: TGTGCCACCAGTGACCCGGGACAGGTTAACTATGGCTACACCTTC. Its protein is CATSDPGQVNYGYTF.

V usage is TRBV28 and J usage is TRBJ1-5, with 10 positions matching TRBD1. Germline V gene data show CDR1 as MDHEN and CDR2 as SYDVKM. The V gene end was trimmed by 1 base and the J gene end by 4 bases; junction bases not matched to a gene: 10. CDR3 size: 18 residues. This CDR3 is CASSLLGQGPLLNQPQHF. The CDR3 coding sequence is TGTGCCAGCAGTTTATTGGGACAGGGGCCCTTATTGAATCAGCCCCAGCATTTT.

This clone has ten or more counts. The chain joins TRBV6-2 or TRBV6-3 to TRBJ1-5; D is perhaps TRBD1 (5 bases). V lost 6 bases, J lost 6 bases, and 18 bases lay in between. Germline V gene sequence: CDR1 MNHEY, CDR2 SVGEGT. CDR3 length: 15 residues. DNA of the CDR3: TGTGCCAGCAGCTCCCGTTGGGGGGGGAGTCAGCCCCAGCATTTT. Its protein is CASSSRWGGSQPQHF.

A single count supports this clone. This rearrangement joins TRBV19 to TRBJ2-2, with 9 bases fitting TRBD1. Trimming took 3 bases from V and 7 from J; bases not matched to a gene: 9. The V gene's germline CDR1 is LNHDA and CDR2 SQIVND (reference sequence). The CDR3 length is 16 residues. In nucleotides, the CDR3 is TGTGCCAGTAGTATTAAAGACAGGGGGTCGGTCGGGGAGCTGTTTTTT. This gives the protein CASSIKDRGSVGELFF.

The V gene is TRBV9, the J gene TRBJ2-5; 8 bases are a match to TRBD2. The CDR3 loop spans 17 amino acids. The junction had 8 bases not matched to a gene; V was cut back by 0 bases and J by 1 base. Germline V gives CDR1 SGDLS, CDR2 YYNGEE. CDR3 DNA sequence: TGTGCCAGCAGCGTAGGTAGCGGGAAGGCATCCCAAGAGACCCAGTACTTC. Translated: CASSVGSGKASQETQYF.

This clone has only a few counts. This chain links TRBV9 with TRBJ1-2; possible D gene TRBD1, 5 bases. V lost 4 bases, J lost 2 bases, and 9 bases lay in between. CDR1 and CDR2 from the germline V gene are SGDLS and YYNGEE. The CDR3 extends over 13 amino acids. CDR3: CASSLSGNYGYTF. As DNA, the CDR3 is TGTGCCAGCAGCCTATCAGGGAACTATGGCTACACCTTC.

CDR3 in amino acids: CASSPRRLAGVDTQYF. For the CDR3, the DNA is TGTGCCAGCAGCCCCCGCCGACTAGCGGGAGTCGATACGCAGTATTTT. The J gene is TRBJ2-3, the V gene TRBV7-2, with 12 bases identical to TRBD2. The CDR3 runs 16 residues. In germline, CDR1 is SGHTA, CDR2 FQGNSA. With V trimmed by 5 bases and J by 6 bases, 9 bases remained unmatched. Using reference TRBV7-2 and TRBJ2-3 for the parts outside the CDR3, the full variable domain is GAGVSQSPSNKVTEKGKDVELRCDPISGHTALYWYRQSLGQGLEFLIYFQGNSAPDKSGLPSDRFSAERTGGSVSTLTIQRTQQEDSAVYLCASSPRRLAGVDTQYFGPGTRLTVL.

The gene calls are TRBV28 and TRBJ2-3; 7 positions agree with TRBD1. Germline V CDR1 and CDR2: MDHEN, SYDVKM. Trimming took 6 bases from V and 0 from J; bases not matched to a gene: 6. The CDR3 sequence is 15 residues long. The CDR3 nucleotides read TGTGCCAGCAGGACCGGGACAGCTAGCACAGATACGCAGTATTTT. Amino acids: CASRTGTASTDTQYF.

Only a few counts were recorded for this clone. The chain combines TRBV28 with TRBJ2-7; TRBD1 agrees at 7 bases. This CDR3 has 14 amino acids. The V gene's germline CDR1 is MDHEN and CDR2 SYDVKM. V was pared by 7 bases and J by 6 bases, with 12 bases of the junction left unmatched. CDR3 sequence reads: CASTRGTAFREQYF. The CDR3 DNA reads TGTGCCAGCACCAGAGGGACAGCTTTCCGCGAGCAGTACTTC.

This clone occurred a few times. The chain joins TRBV14 to TRBJ2-7; 11 bases fit TRBD1. V dropped 6 bases and J dropped 3; count of bases not matched to a gene: 10. Germline CDR1 SGHDN, CDR2 FVKESK. CDR3 length: 16 residues. The CDR3 nucleotides read TGTGCCAGCAGTCAACCCGGGACAGGGGGTCTCTACGAGCAGTACTTC. This gives the protein CASSQPGTGGLYEQYF.

With respect to this clone: Other DNA sequences in the same sample also yield this CDR3. The rearrangement links TRBV7-9 to TRBJ2-3; D might be TRBD1 (5 bases). The CDR3 sequence is 14 residues long. V lost 3 bases, J lost 0 bases, and 7 bases lay in between. Germline V gene sequence: CDR1 SEHNR, CDR2 FQNEAQ (reference sequence). CDR3 sequence: CASSLQGSTDTQYF. The CDR3 coding sequence is TGTGCCAGCAGCTTGCAGGGAAGCACAGATACGCAGTATTTT.

The chain joins TRBV18 to TRBJ2-7; D may be TRBD1 (6 bases). The V gene's germline CDR1 is KGHSH and CDR2 LQKENI. The CDR3 extends over 15 amino acids. The ends were cut back, 5 bases at V and 5 bases at J, with 19 bases in the middle. The CDR3 region is CASSSEQGIVDEQYF. The CDR3 nucleotides are TGTGCCAGCTCATCCGAACAGGGTATTGTGGACGAGCAGTACTTC.

The chain uses TRBV6-5 and TRBJ1-5; TRBD1 agrees at 8 bases. From germline, CDR1 is MNHEY and CDR2 SVGAGI. J was trimmed by 4 bases and V by 8 bases; bases with no gene match: 10. The CDR3 is made up of 15 amino acids. This chain's CDR3 is CASDETGVINQPQHF. The CDR3, as DNA: TGTGCCAGCGATGAGACAGGGGTGATAAATCAGCCCCAGCATTTT.

The chain uses TRBV18 and TRBJ1-2; maybe TRBD1 (6 bases). V dropped 0 bases and J dropped 3 bases, with 17 bases sitting between them. This CDR3 has 17 residues. Germline assignment: CDR1 KGHSH and CDR2 LQKENI. CDR3 in amino acids: CASSPPSTGTLHYGYTF. DNA of the CDR3: TGTGCCAGCTCACCACCGAGTACAGGGACCCTTCACTATGGCTACACCTTC.

A single count supports this clone. This chain connects TRBV6-1 to TRBJ1-1, with D perhaps matching TRBD1 (5 bases). The CDR3 runs to 14 residues. The germline CDR1 and CDR2 sequences are MNHNS and SASEGT. Trimming pared 1 base from V and 1 base from J, leaving 7 bases between. DNA of the CDR3: TGTGCCAGCAGTGAAGGGGGCTGGAACACTGAAGCTTTCTTT. As protein: CASSEGGWNTEAFF.

This clone has just one count. The chain carries TRBV10-1 and TRBJ2-3, with 12 bases identical to TRBD2. Germline V lookup: CDR1 WNHNN, CDR2 SYGVQD (reference sequence). After removal of 4 bases from V and 0 bases from J, the junction contained 5 bases not matched to a gene. The CDR3 is 17 amino acids. Written as DNA, the CDR3 is TGCGCCAGCAGTGGTTCGGGGACTAGCGGGAGCACAGATACGCAGTATTTT. Translated: CASSGSGTSGSTDTQYF.

This clone was detected once. The chain is built from TRBV2 and TRBJ2-1, with D perhaps TRBD1 (5 bases). This CDR3 spans 14 amino acids. CDR1 and CDR2 (germline): SNHLY, FYNNEI. Trimming removed 5 bases from V and 9 bases from J, with 17 bases in between. As DNA, the CDR3 is TGTGCCAGCAGTTACACCCCAGGGTGGGGTGAGCAGTTCTTC. It is translated as CASSYTPGWGEQFF. The full variable domain, completed using reference TRBV2 and TRBJ2-1, is EPEVTQTPSHQVTQMGQEVILRCVPISNHLYFYWYRQILGQKVEFLVSFYNNEISEKSEIFDDQFSVERPDGSNFTLKIRSTKLEDSAMYFCASSYTPGWGEQFFGPGTRLTVL.

This clone was recorded a few times. The J gene is TRBJ2-1, the V gene TRBV5-6; 11 bases are shared with TRBD2. Looked up from germline, CDR1 is SGHDT and CDR2 is YYEEEE. V was clipped by 1 base and J by 8 bases; unmatched bases: 8. The CDR3 is 16 amino acids. Here the CDR3 DNA reads TGTGCCAGCAGCTTGAGGCTAGCGGGGGGAGTGGATGAGCAGTTCTTC. Protein: CASSLRLAGGVDEQFF.

V usage is TRBV2 and J usage is TRBJ1-1; D gene ambiguous. V lost 3 bases to trimming and J lost 5 bases, with 10 bases between them. CDR3 length equals 13 residues. Per the germline V gene, CDR1 is SNHLY and CDR2 is FYNNEI. The CDR3, as DNA: TGTGCCAGCAGTGACGACGGAGGGACTGAAGCTTTCTTT. Its translation: CASSDDGGTEAFF.

V gene TRBV7-9 combines with J gene TRBJ2-7; tentatively, D is TRBD2 (5 bases). The CDR3 spans 15 residues. The V end lost 5 bases, the J end lost 2 bases, and 16 bases lay between the germline ends. Germline CDR1 and CDR2: SEHNR and FQNEAQ (reference sequence). Here the CDR3 reads CASSRGAGLTYEQYF. DNA for the CDR3: TGTGCCAGCAGCCGAGGCGCAGGACTCACCTACGAGCAGTACTTC.

The J gene is TRBJ2-5, the V gene TRBV5-4, with 11 bases fitting TRBD1. V was pared by 0 bases and J by 5 bases, with 9 bases of the junction left unmatched. The germline V gene has CDR1 SGHNT and CDR2 YYREEE (reference sequence). The CDR3 has 17 amino acids. The chain's CDR3 is CASSLAGGQGAGETQYF. The CDR3 DNA follows: TGTGCCAGCAGCTTGGCTGGTGGACAGGGGGCGGGGGAGACCCAGTACTTC.

This clone came up once. The rearrangement joins TRBV28 to TRBJ2-1; TRBD2 agrees at 8 bases. V lost 7 bases to trimming and J lost 4 bases; unmatched junction nucleotides: 9. The CDR3 sequence is 15 residues long. Germline values: CDR1 MDHEN, CDR2 SYDVKM. The CDR3 protein is CASIPAGEGYNEQFF. DNA of the CDR3: TGTGCCAGCATCCCAGCGGGAGAGGGGTACAATGAGCAGTTCTTC.

The chain employs TRBV18 and TRBJ2-7; tentative D call: TRBD2 (7 bases). CDR3 size: 16 residues. V shed 4 bases and J shed 0 bases, with 16 bases lying between them. Germline lookup yields CDR1 KGHSH and CDR2 LQKENI. The CDR3 DNA is TGTGCCAGCTCACGAGGGGGGGGACAAGGCTCCTACGAGCAGTACTTC. It yields the protein CASSRGGGQGSYEQYF.